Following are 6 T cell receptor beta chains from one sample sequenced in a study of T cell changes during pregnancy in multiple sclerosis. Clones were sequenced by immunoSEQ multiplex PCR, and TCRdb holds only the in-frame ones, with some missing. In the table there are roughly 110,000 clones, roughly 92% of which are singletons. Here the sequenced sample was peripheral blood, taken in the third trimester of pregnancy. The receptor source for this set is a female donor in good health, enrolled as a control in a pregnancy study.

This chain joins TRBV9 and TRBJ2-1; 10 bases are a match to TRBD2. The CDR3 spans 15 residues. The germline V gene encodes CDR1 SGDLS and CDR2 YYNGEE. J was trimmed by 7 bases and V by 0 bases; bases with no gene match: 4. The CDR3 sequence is CASSVGWTSGNEQFF. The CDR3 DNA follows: TGTGCCAGCAGCGTAGGCTGGACTAGCGGTAATGAGCAGTTCTTC.

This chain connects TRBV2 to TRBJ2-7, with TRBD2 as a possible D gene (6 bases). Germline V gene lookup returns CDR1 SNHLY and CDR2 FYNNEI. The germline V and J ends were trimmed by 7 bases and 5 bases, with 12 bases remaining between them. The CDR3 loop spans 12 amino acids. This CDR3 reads CASNSGGHEQYF. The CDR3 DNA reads TGTGCCAGCAACTCCGGGGGTCACGAGCAGTACTTC.

As DNA, the CDR3 is TGTGCCAGCAGCCCCGCCCCCAGGGGGCTACAAGAGACCCAGTACTTC. Amino acids: CASSPAPRGLQETQYF. This sequence joins TRBV7-2 and TRBJ2-5; 8 bases are shared with TRBD1. The CDR3 spans 16 residues. Germline V gives CDR1 SGHTA, CDR2 FQGNSA. The V gene end was trimmed by 5 bases and the J gene end by 2 bases; junction bases not matched to a gene: 10.

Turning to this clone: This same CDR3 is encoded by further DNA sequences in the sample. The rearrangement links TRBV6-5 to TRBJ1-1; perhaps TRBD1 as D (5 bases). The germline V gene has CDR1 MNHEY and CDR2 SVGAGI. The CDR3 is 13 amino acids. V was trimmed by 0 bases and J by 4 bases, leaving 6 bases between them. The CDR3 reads CASSYSRGTEAFF. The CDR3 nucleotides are TGTGCCAGCAGTTACTCAAGGGGCACTGAAGCTTTCTTT.

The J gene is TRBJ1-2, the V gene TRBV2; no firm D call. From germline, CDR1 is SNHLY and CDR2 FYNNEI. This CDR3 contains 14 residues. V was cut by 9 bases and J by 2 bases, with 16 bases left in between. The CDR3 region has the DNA TGTGCCAGTAGGGAGGACGTAGGGAACTATGGCTACACCTTC. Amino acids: CASREDVGNYGYTF. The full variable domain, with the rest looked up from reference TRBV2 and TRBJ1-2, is EPEVTQTPSHQVTQMGQEVILRCVPISNHLYFYWYRQILGQKVEFLVSFYNNEISEKSEIFDDQFSVERPDGSNFTLKIRSTKLEDSAMYFCASREDVGNYGYTFGSGTRLTVV.

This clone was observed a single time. This chain's CDR3 is CASSSTSGASNYGYTF. CDR3 in DNA: TGTGCCAGCAGCTCGACATCAGGTGCTTCGAACTATGGCTACACCTTC. V is TRBV7-9 and J is TRBJ1-2; D is unclear. From germline, CDR1 is SEHNR and CDR2 FQNEAQ (reference sequence). CDR3 size: 16 residues. Trimming stripped 4 bases from V and 2 bases from J, with 17 bases between.